What follows is one T cell receptor beta chain and its context. The antigen is unknown. Germline CDR1 reads LGHNT; CDR2 reads FRNRAP. The junction had 8 bases not matched to a gene; V was cut back by 5 bases and J by 6 bases. This CDR3 contains 15 residues. The primer mix had 60 Vbeta and 13 Jbeta primers. The protocol was immunoSEQ multiplex PCR, while the TCRdb copy is restricted to in-frame clones and leaves out a portion. Here the sample spans a few hundred thousand clones, roughly 79% being singletons. The data derive from a study of cytomegalovirus exposure and HLA in healthy donors. Study-level information: Around 85 million unique TCR sequences came from HLA-typed donors in an early release. Within the Caucasian-associated ancestry cluster were 81% of the approximately 400 genotyped donors. Study conclusions and caveats: Usually a TCR sequence was rare, but some public TCRs were found in many donors. Later genetic work tied a missense DCLRE1C variant to beta-chain V and J trimming.

The sample was PBMCs. The chain recombines TRBV12-5 with TRBJ2-1; 9 nucleotides agree with TRBD2. The sequence was collected from a middle-aged woman in good health and CMV-seronegative. Here the CDR3 reads CASGLLAGPVNEQFF. In DNA, the CDR3 is TGTGCTAGTGGTCTTCTAGCGGGGCCGGTCAATGAGCAGTTCTTC.